This TCR beta chain was sequenced during a study of T cell responses to AZD1222 COVID-19 vaccine. The study's findings and limits: Compared with day 0, the breadth and depth of the Spike-specific TCR repertoire rose significantly after two doses of AZD1222.

Only in-frame clones appear in the TCRdb table, and some are missing; sequencing was by immunoSEQ multiplex PCR. The data show around 100,000 clones, about 87% seen once. To note about this clone: As yet, its antigen is unknown.

J was trimmed by 4 bases and V by 4 bases; bases with no gene match: 9. Germline V gene sequence: CDR1 SGHNT, CDR2 YYREEE (reference sequence). This CDR3 contains 15 residues. This sequence originates from an adult in good health. The V gene is TRBV5-4, the J gene TRBJ2-7; 9 positions match TRBD2. Source: peripheral blood, taken on day 0 of AZD1222 vaccination. The DNA of the CDR3 is TGTGCCAGCAGCCCTGGCGCTAGCGGGAATTACGAGCAGTACTTC. It specifies CASSPGASGNYEQYF.